One and the same sample provided the 27 T cell receptor beta chains below, sequenced in a study of blood T cell repertoires in COVID-19. Repertoires were generated with immunoSEQ multiplex PCR, while TCRdb's copy carries only in-frame clones and drops some. The repertoire holds some 80,000 clones, with around 87% as singletons. Sequencing used peripheral blood. The receptors were gathered from an elderly man with active or convalescent COVID-19.

The rearrangement joins TRBV7-3 to TRBJ2-1, with 9 bases identical to TRBD2. The CDR3 extends over 15 amino acids. Trimming at V came to 0 bases and at J to 6 bases, leaving 3 bases not matched to a gene. From germline, CDR1 is SGHTA and CDR2 FQGTGA. CDR3 loop: CASSLTGLASNEQFF. Written as DNA, the CDR3 is TGTGCCAGCAGCTTAACGGGACTAGCTTCCAATGAGCAGTTCTTC.

J is TRBJ1-1 and V is TRBV7-9; D is ambiguous. There are 14 residues in the CDR3. The V gene's germline CDR1 is SEHNR and CDR2 FQNEAQ (reference sequence). V was cut by 6 bases and J by 5 bases, with 16 bases left in between. CDR3 sequence: CASRIEEVNTEAFF. The CDR3 nucleotides read TGTGCCAGCAGAATCGAGGAGGTTAATACTGAAGCTTTCTTT.

The V call is TRBV18, the J call TRBJ2-7; D perhaps matches TRBD1 (5 bases). The V end was cut by 3 bases, the J end by 4 bases, with 10 bases between. The CDR3 runs to 13 residues. Germline-derived CDR1 and CDR2 are KGHSH and LQKENI. The CDR3 DNA follows: TGTGCCAGCTCACCTGGGGCAGGGTACGAGCAGTACGTC. Encoded protein: CASSPGAGYEQYV.

This clone was seen a single time. This chain links TRBV2 with TRBJ2-3; TRBD2 matches at 11 bases. The germline CDR1 and CDR2 sequences are SNHLY and FYNNEI. This CDR3 comprises 15 residues. J lost 6 bases, V lost 6 bases, and 8 bases had no gene match. The CDR3 nucleotides are TGTGCCAGCAGCACTAGCGGGAGAATTTCGGATACGCAGTATTTT. Translation gives CASSTSGRISDTQYF. Full variable domain (rest looked up from reference TRBV2 and TRBJ2-3): EPEVTQTPSHQVTQMGQEVILRCVPISNHLYFYWYRQILGQKVEFLVSFYNNEISEKSEIFDDQFSVERPDGSNFTLKIRSTKLEDSAMYFCASSTSGRISDTQYFGPGTRLTVL.

The V gene is TRBV24-1, the J gene TRBJ1-5, with TRBD1 matching 8 bases. With V trimmed by 3 bases and J by 3 bases, 9 bases remained unmatched. CDR3 length: 17 amino acids. Germline CDR1 reads KGHDR; CDR2 reads SFDVKD. The CDR3 spells CATSDGGDRGPNQPQHF. The CDR3 nucleotides read TGTGCCACCAGTGATGGAGGTGACAGGGGCCCCAATCAGCCCCAGCATTTT.

The rearrangement links TRBV5-4 to TRBJ2-1; the D gene is possibly TRBD2 (7 bases). Between the trimmed V and J ends, which lost 7 bases and 8 bases, there was a span of 25 bases. The germline V gene has CDR1 SGHNT and CDR2 YYREEE (reference sequence). The CDR3 is 16 residues long. In nucleotides, the CDR3 is TGTGCCAGCTGGTCTGGGGGGGCGCTGGCTAGGTATGAGCAGTTCTTC. Its translation is CASWSGGALARYEQFF.

This rearrangement joins TRBV19 to TRBJ1-5; D is undetermined. Germline CDR1 is LNHDA and CDR2 is SQIVND (reference sequence). V was pared by 3 bases and J by 6 bases, with 12 bases between. CDR3 size: 14 residues. Here the CDR3 DNA reads TGTGCCAGTAGTATGGCCGGGAGTATTCAGCCCCAGCATTTT. Translation gives CASSMAGSIQPQHF.

The chain uses TRBV18 and TRBJ2-3; tentatively, D is TRBD2 (6 bases). CDR1 is KGHSH and CDR2 is LQKENI in the germline V gene. Trimming removed 3 bases from V and 0 bases from J, with 13 bases in between. The CDR3 covers 16 residues. For the CDR3, the DNA is TGTGCCAGCTCACCCAGAGGGAGGACTAGCACAGATACGCAGTATTTT. It codes for CASSPRGRTSTDTQYF.

The gene calls are TRBV15 and TRBJ2-4; TRBD1 matches 9 bases. This CDR3 contains 16 residues. Germline V CDR1 and CDR2: LNHNV, YYDKDF (reference sequence). Losses at the gene ends were 2 bases for V and 7 bases for J; bases not matched to a gene: 9. CDR3 in amino acids: CATSRSPGTGMNIQYF. CDR3 DNA sequence: TGTGCCACCAGCAGAAGTCCCGGGACAGGGATGAACATTCAGTACTTC.

V is TRBV29-1 and J is TRBJ1-1; tentative D call: TRBD1 (5 bases). Trimming took 7 bases from V and 3 from J, leaving 18 bases between them. Germline values: CDR1 SQVTM, CDR2 ANQGSEA. The CDR3 has 14 residues. The CDR3 coding sequence is TGCAGCGGCCTCGGGACTGCGGGGGACACTGAAGCTTTCTTT. Amino acid sequence: CSGLGTAGDTEAFF.

V gene TRBV30 combines with J gene TRBJ1-1; no clear D. The germline CDR1 and CDR2 sequences are GTSNPN and SVGIG (reference sequence). V dropped 1 base and J dropped 4 bases, with 10 bases sitting between them. The CDR3 sequence is 13 residues long. In DNA, the CDR3 is TGTGCCTGGAGTGCCAGGTTAGGCACTGAAGCTTTCTTT. This translates into CAWSARLGTEAFF.

The V and J genes are TRBV25-1 and TRBJ1-6; no clear D gene. Trimming shortened V by 5 bases and J by 7 bases, and 6 bases separated the two germline ends. CDR1 and CDR2 (germline): MGHDK, SYGVNS. The CDR3 consists of 12 residues. CDR3 protein: CASSHPNSPLHF. CDR3 DNA sequence: TGTGCCAGCAGTCATCCAAATTCACCCCTCCACTTT.

The chain recombines TRBV7-3 with TRBJ2-3, with a tentative D call TRBD2 (6 bases). The CDR3 spans 17 residues. Germline CDR1 reads SGHTA; CDR2 reads FQGTGA. V lost 4 bases and J lost 0, with 17 bases in between. Written as DNA, the CDR3 is TGTGCCAGCAGCTCGTCCCCCGCAGGGACTAGCACAGATACGCAGTATTTT. Translating it yields CASSSSPAGTSTDTQYF.

The chain has TRBV5-5 and TRBJ2-3; the D gene is possibly TRBD1 (6 bases). This CDR3 spans 15 amino acids. Germline assignment: CDR1 SGHKS and CDR2 YYEKEE (reference sequence). Trimming shortened V by 4 bases and J by 0 bases, and 12 bases separated the two germline ends. The CDR3: CASSRGTFSTDTQYF. The CDR3 DNA is TGTGCCAGCAGCCGAGGGACATTCAGCACAGATACGCAGTATTTT. The complete variable domain, with remaining parts taken from reference TRBV5-5 and TRBJ2-3, reads DAGVTQSPTHLIKTRGQQVTLRCSPISGHKSVSWYQQVLGQGPQFIFQYYEKEERGRGNFPDRFSARQFPNYSSELNVNALLLGDSALYLCASSRGTFSTDTQYFGPGTRLTVL.

The rearrangement links TRBV18 to TRBJ2-5, with 8 bases lining up with TRBD1. With 2 bases clipped from V and 8 bases from J, the junction kept 7 bases outside the gene matches. CDR3 size: 14 residues. Looked up from germline, CDR1 is KGHSH and CDR2 is LQKENI. CDR3 DNA sequence: TGTGCCAGCTCACCAGGGACAGGACTTGTTACCCAGTACTTC. It yields the protein CASSPGTGLVTQYF.

The CDR3 spells CASLTGGTHEQFF. For the CDR3, the DNA is TGTGCCAGCTTGACAGGGGGCACACACGAGCAGTTCTTC. The chain links TRBV5-6 to TRBJ2-1, with 10 bases that match TRBD1. Trimming at V came to 7 bases and at J to 10 bases, leaving 8 bases not matched to a gene. The CDR3 consists of 13 residues. CDR1 is SGHDT and CDR2 is YYEEEE in the germline V gene.

This sequence joins TRBV6-5 and TRBJ1-1; D is undetermined. With 0 bases removed from V and 1 base from J, the gap between germline ends came to 9 bases. The CDR3 has 15 amino acids. In germline, CDR1 is MNHEY, CDR2 SVGAGI. The CDR3 bases are TGTGCCAGCAGTTACTCGTCCAGGCAGAACACTGAAGCTTTCTTT. It yields the protein CASSYSSRQNTEAFF.

This clone has a handful of counts. This chain joins TRBV28 and TRBJ1-6; a possible D gene is TRBD1 (5 bases). Germline V lookup: CDR1 MDHEN, CDR2 SYDVKM. The CDR3 runs to 16 residues. Trimming left V 5 bases short and J 9 bases short, with 20 bases between. CDR3 bases: TGTGCCAGCAGTCCACAATCGGGACTTCGGGCTTCACCCCTCCACTTT. Amino acids: CASSPQSGLRASPLHF.

V and J are TRBV9 and TRBJ2-1, with D possibly TRBD2 on 5 matching bases. V was clipped by 0 bases and J by 6 bases, with 10 bases between them. CDR3 length: 14 residues. Germline V gene lookup returns CDR1 SGDLS and CDR2 YYNGEE. Here the CDR3 DNA reads TGTGCCAGCAGCGTAGTGACTACCTCCAATGAGCAGTTCTTC. This codes for CASSVVTTSNEQFF.

This chain joins TRBV10-3 and TRBJ2-1; maybe TRBD1 (6 bases). Germline V CDR1 and CDR2: ENHRY, SYGVKD. Trimming shortened V by 5 bases and J by 5 bases, and 16 bases separated the two germline ends. This CDR3 has 15 amino acids. DNA for the CDR3: TGTGCCATCAGTCGGGCAGGGGTTCCAAACAATGAGCAGTTCTTC. This gives the protein CAISRAGVPNNEQFF.

DNA of the CDR3: TGTGCCACCAGCAGAGACCGGACAGGGGGCGCGGAGACCCAGTACTTC. Translating gives CATSRDRTGGAETQYF. The gene calls are TRBV15 and TRBJ2-5, with TRBD1 matching 11 bases. CDR1 and CDR2 from the germline V gene are LNHNV and YYDKDF (reference sequence). The V gene end was trimmed by 0 bases and the J gene end by 5 bases; junction bases not matched to a gene: 5. This CDR3 spans 16 amino acids.

This rearrangement joins TRBV3-1 (or the pseudogene TRBV3-2) to TRBJ2-7, with TRBD2 matching over 8 bases. CDR1 is LGHDT, CDR2 YNNKEL, per germline (reference sequence). V was clipped by 3 bases and J by 6 bases; unmatched bases: 4. The length of the CDR3 is 13 residues. The DNA for the CDR3 is TGTGCCAGCAGCCAGGGGACTAGGACCGAGCAGTACGTC. It is translated as CASSQGTRTEQYV.

This clone was detected only a few times. This chain links TRBV6-5 with TRBJ1-1; D unresolved. Germline CDR1 is MNHEY and CDR2 is SVGAGI. The CDR3 consists of 11 residues. The V and J ends lost 8 bases and 3 bases respectively, with 7 bases between them. CDR3 DNA sequence: TGTGCCAGCGTCGGGTACACTGAAGCTTTCTTT. It specifies CASVGYTEAFF.

The rearrangement links TRBV4-1 to TRBJ1-2; 12 nucleotides line up with TRBD1. CDR3 length equals 17 residues. Germline V lookup: CDR1 MGHRA, CDR2 YSYEKL. V lost 4 bases to trimming and J lost 4 bases; unmatched junction nucleotides: 10. CDR3 in DNA: TGCGCCAGCAGCCTCGTCCCGGGACAGGGGGCTCGCTATGGCTACACCTTC. Translated, it gives CASSLVPGQGARYGYTF.

The chain combines TRBV2 with TRBJ2-1, with 8 bases matching TRBD2. Looked up from germline, CDR1 is SNHLY and CDR2 is FYNNEI. The CDR3 totals 17 residues. The V and J ends lost 6 bases and 6 bases, in that order; junction bases with no gene match: 16. CDR3 sequence reads: CASRQTRGGREFNEQFF. The CDR3 DNA sequence: TGTGCCAGCAGGCAAACCCGGGGGGGGAGGGAATTCAATGAGCAGTTCTTC.

The chain employs TRBV4-2 and TRBJ2-3, with 14 bases that match TRBD2. The CDR3 sequence is 16 residues long. The V segment lost 3 bases and the J segment 4 bases; nucleotides outside the gene matches: 3. In germline, CDR1 is LGHNA, CDR2 YNFKEQ. The CDR3 DNA follows: TGTGCCAGCAGCCACAGACTAGCGGGAGGGGCAGATACGCAGTATTTT. It specifies CASSHRLAGGADTQYF.

This clone has a single count. The genes are TRBV5-4 and TRBJ2-3; TRBD1 might be the D (5 bases). The CDR3 length is 14 residues. Trimming pared 6 bases from V and 2 bases from J, leaving 13 bases between. Looked up from germline, CDR1 is SGHNT and CDR2 is YYREEE (reference sequence). CDR3 sequence reads: CASTPGSSTDTQYF. The CDR3 DNA reads as TGTGCCAGCACCCCAGGGTCTTCCACAGATACGCAGTATTTT.